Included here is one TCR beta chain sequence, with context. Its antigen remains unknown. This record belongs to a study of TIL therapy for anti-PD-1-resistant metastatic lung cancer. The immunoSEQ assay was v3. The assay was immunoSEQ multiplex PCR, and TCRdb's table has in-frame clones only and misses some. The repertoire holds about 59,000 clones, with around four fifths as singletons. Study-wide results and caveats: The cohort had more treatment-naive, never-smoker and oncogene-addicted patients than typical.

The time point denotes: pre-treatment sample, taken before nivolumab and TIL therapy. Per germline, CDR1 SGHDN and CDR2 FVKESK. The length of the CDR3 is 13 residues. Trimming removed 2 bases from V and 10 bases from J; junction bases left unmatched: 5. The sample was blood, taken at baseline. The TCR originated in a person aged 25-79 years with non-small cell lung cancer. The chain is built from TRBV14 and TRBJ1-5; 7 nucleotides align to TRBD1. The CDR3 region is CASSQQGGGPQHF. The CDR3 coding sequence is TGTGCCAGCAGCCAACAGGGGGGTGGACCCCAGCATTTT.